Listed below are T cell receptor beta chains from one sample, sequenced in a study of T-cell memory formation after mild COVID-19. From the 5' RACE reads, TCRdb called clonotypes with MiXCR, one entry per CDR3 protein. Of a few hundred thousand distinct CDR3 sequences detected, roughly 21% appear once; the ten largest clones hold around 21%. Specimen: PBMCs or a T cell subset sorted from them (not recorded which). All receptors derive from a man between 18 and 29 years old who had mild COVID-19 (a few samples of this study predate the infection). Cell type and time point are not known. CDR3s include the opening cysteine and the closing phenylalanine or tryptophan. Fields, in order: D gene, CDR3 length, V gene, clone size, J gene, CDR3 protein, CDR3 DNA. A D gene is named only where the DNA matches it firmly. Expanded clones get a size class; other rows say once, few or many, or leave the size out.

NA	14	TRBV29-1	NA	TRBJ2-2	CSVASRARTGELFF	TGCAGCGTTGCCTCCAGGGCCCGGACCGGGGAGCTGTTTTTT
TRBD1	17	TRBV4-1	few	TRBJ1-1	CASSQVALQGGGTEAFF	TGCGCCAGCAGCCAAGTAGCACTTCAGGGGGGAGGCACTGAAGCTTTCTTT
TRBD2	14	TRBV24-1	NA	TRBJ2-3	CATQGPREADTQYF	TGTGCCACCCAAGGCCCTCGGGAGGCAGATACGCAGTATTTT
NA	13	TRBV28	few	TRBJ1-2	CASSLEGFRGYTF	TGTGCCAGCAGTTTGGAGGGCTTTCGGGGCTACACCTTC
NA	11	TRBV5-5	few	TRBJ2-1	CASILGREQFF	TGTGCCAGCATCCTCGGTAGGGAGCAGTTCTTC
TRBD1	14	TRBV15	NA	TRBJ1-2	CATSRDGQGDPYTF	TGTGCCACCAGCAGAGATGGACAGGGAGATCCCTACACCTTC
NA	15	TRBV9	NA	TRBJ2-3	CASSVGLASTDTQYF	TGTGCCAGCAGCGTAGGCCTAGCGAGCACAGATACGCAGTATTTT
NA	13	TRBV5-1	few	TRBJ2-1	CASSFGLQYEQFF	TGCGCCAGCAGCTTCGGACTCCAGTATGAGCAGTTCTTC
NA	16	TRBV9	NA	TRBJ1-1	CASSVGSTEINTEAFF	TGTGCCAGCAGCGTGGGATCGACAGAGATCAACACTGAAGCTTTCTTT
NA	12	TRBV29-1	few	TRBJ1-5	CSVAQGDQPQHF	TGCAGCGTTGCCCAGGGAGATCAGCCCCAGCATTTT
NA	13	TRBV11-1	NA	TRBJ2-3	CASSKDSWDTQYF	TGTGCCAGCAGCAAGGACTCGTGGGATACGCAGTATTTT
TRBD2	19	TRBV7-3	many	TRBJ2-3	CASSSLTSGGTPAADTQYF	TGTGCCAGCAGCTCACTAACTAGCGGGGGGACCCCGGCGGCAGATACGCAGTATTTT
NA	15	TRBV5-6	NA	TRBJ1-1	CASSPGPQPDTEAFF	TGTGCCAGCAGCCCCGGACCCCAACCGGACACTGAAGCTTTCTTT
TRBD2	14	TRBV7-7	few	TRBJ2-1	CASSLTPSGNEQFF	TGTGCCAGCAGCTTGACTCCTAGCGGTAATGAGCAGTTCTTC
TRBD1	15	TRBV29-1	many	TRBJ2-7	CSVVFGTGGYYEQYF	TGCAGCGTTGTGTTCGGGACAGGGGGTTACTACGAGCAGTACTTC
NA	12	TRBV7-2	few	TRBJ2-5	CASGNNQETQYF	TGTGCCAGCGGGAATAACCAAGAGACCCAGTACTTC
NA	15	TRBV6-6	NA	TRBJ1-2	CASSYLEGPNYGYTF	TGTGCCAGCAGTTACTTGGAGGGACCGAACTATGGCTACACCTTC
NA	14	TRBV6-5	NA	TRBJ2-1	CASSYSGLNNEQFF	TGTGCCAGCAGTTACTCTGGGTTGAACAATGAGCAGTTCTTC
TRBD2	14	TRBV7-9	few	TRBJ2-5	CASSRGTSGQTQYF	TGTGCCAGCAGCAGGGGGACTAGCGGGCAGACCCAGTACTTC
NA	15	TRBV5-1	NA	TRBJ2-5	CASSLSVGLRETQYF	TGCGCCAGCAGTTTGTCGGTAGGGTTGAGGGAGACCCAGTACTTC
NA	14	TRBV4-2	NA	TRBJ2-7	CASSMSGTAYEQYF	TGTGCCAGCAGCATGAGCGGGACAGCCTACGAGCAGTACTTC
TRBD1	14	TRBV4-1	NA	TRBJ1-6	CASSQDRGISPLHF	TGCGCCAGCAGCCAGGACAGGGGAATTTCACCCCTCCACTTT
TRBD2	15	TRBV20-1	NA	TRBJ2-2	CSAMSGLADTGELFF	TGCAGTGCTATGTCTGGACTAGCGGATACCGGGGAGCTGTTTTTT
NA	18	TRBV7-6	NA	TRBJ2-6	CASSLEPALSSGANVLTF	TGTGCCAGCAGCTTAGAACCAGCTCTGAGCTCTGGGGCCAACGTCCTGACTTTC
NA	13	TRBV5-1	few	TRBJ1-2	CASSFRGVEGYTF	TGCGCCAGCAGCTTCCGCGGAGTTGAGGGCTACACCTTC
NA	14	TRBV5-1	many	TRBJ2-7	CASSLAIEFVEQYF	TGCGCCAGCAGCTTAGCCATCGAGTTCGTCGAGCAGTACTTC
NA	13	TRBV12-3/TRBV12-4	NA	TRBJ1-1	CASSLDFGTEAFF	TGTGCCAGCAGTTTAGATTTCGGGACTGAAGCTTTCTTT
NA	11	TRBV6-2/TRBV6-3	NA	TRBJ2-5	CASGGRETQYF	TGTGCCAGCGGGGGCCGGGAGACCCAGTACTTC
NA	14	TRBV27	NA	TRBJ2-7	CASSLMAGSYEQYF	TGTGCCAGCAGTTTAATGGCGGGGAGCTACGAGCAGTACTTC
NA	14	TRBV7-3	NA	TRBJ2-2	CASSLSRWTGELFF	TGTGCCAGCAGCTTAAGCCGTTGGACCGGGGAGCTGTTTTTT
NA	14	TRBV20-1	few	TRBJ2-3	CSAREGPGTDTQYF	TGCAGTGCTAGAGAAGGACCTGGCACAGATACGCAGTATTTT
NA	16	TRBV4-2	NA	TRBJ2-2	CASSPQGGGSTGELFF	TGTGCCAGCAGCCCACAAGGGGGGGGATCGACCGGGGAGCTGTTTTTT
NA	13	TRBV7-9	many	TRBJ2-1	CASSAGSYNEQFF	TGTGCCAGCAGCGCAGGCTCCTACAATGAGCAGTTCTTC
NA	16	TRBV15	NA	TRBJ1-2	CATSRDHARLGDGYTF	TGTGCCACCAGCAGAGACCACGCTCGACTCGGGGACGGCTACACCTTC
TRBD1	15	TRBV7-3	NA	TRBJ2-7	CASSLRGQGDYEQYF	TGTGCCAGCAGCTTAAGGGGACAGGGGGACTACGAGCAGTACTTC
NA	13	TRBV5-1	many	TRBJ1-1	CASSLAGDTEAFF	TGTGCCAGCAGTTTAGCAGGGGACACTGAAGCTTTCTTT
NA	14	TRBV7-3	NA	TRBJ2-3	CASSSSPTSDTQYF	TGTGCCAGCAGCTCCAGCCCCACATCGGATACGCAGTATTTT
NA	15	TRBV5-1	NA	TRBJ1-1	CASSLRIDRDTEAFF	TGCGCCAGCAGCCTTAGGATCGACAGAGACACTGAAGCTTTCTTT
NA	13	TRBV7-9	NA	TRBJ1-1	CASSLGARGGAFF	TGTGCCAGCAGCTTAGGAGCTCGGGGTGGGGCTTTCTTT
TRBD2	13	TRBV30	few	TRBJ2-1	CAWNSGGAAEQFF	TGTGCCTGGAATAGCGGGGGGGCGGCTGAGCAGTTCTTC
NA	12	TRBV6-5	few	TRBJ2-5	CATSRAGETQYF	TGTGCCACCTCACGCGCGGGAGAGACCCAGTACTTC
TRBD2	15	TRBV5-1	many	TRBJ2-3	CASSLNGGDTDTQYF	TGCGCCAGCAGCTTGAACGGGGGGGACACAGATACGCAGTATTTT
NA	15	TRBV5-1	few	TRBJ2-7	CASSSRAEGVYEQYF	TGCGCCAGCAGCTCAAGGGCGGAGGGGGTCTACGAGCAGTACTTC
TRBD2	14	TRBV11-2	few	TRBJ2-1	CASRRTSGGFGQFF	TGTGCCAGCAGGCGGACTAGCGGGGGGTTCGGGCAGTTCTTC
NA	14	TRBV2	few	TRBJ1-5	CASRGSYSNQPQHF	TGTGCCAGCAGGGGCAGCTATAGCAATCAGCCCCAGCATTTT
NA	14	TRBV29-1	NA	TRBJ2-1	CSVEDGGTYNEQFF	TGCAGCGTTGAAGATGGTGGGACCTACAATGAGCAGTTCTTC
NA	16	TRBV5-5	NA	TRBJ1-5	CASSLFSPTSQQPQHF	TGTGCCAGCAGCTTGTTTAGCCCCACCAGCCAACAGCCCCAGCATTTT
NA	13	TRBV29-1	few	TRBJ2-7	CSVEIADYYEQYF	TGCAGCGTTGAAATCGCAGATTACTACGAGCAGTACTTC
NA	13	TRBV18	NA	TRBJ1-5	CASSPGRDQPQHF	TGTGCCAGCTCACCAGGGAGGGATCAGCCCCAGCATTTT
TRBD2	13	TRBV12-3/TRBV12-4	NA	TRBJ2-7	CASASGGDYEQYF	TGTGCCAGCGCCTCCGGGGGGGACTACGAGCAGTACTTC
NA	14	TRBV5-6	NA	TRBJ2-3	CASSSGLDPDTQYF	TGTGCCAGCAGCTCAGGGTTAGATCCAGATACGCAGTATTTT
TRBD1	13	TRBV30	NA	TRBJ2-7	CAWSGTGTYEQYF	TGTGCCTGGAGTGGGACAGGGACCTACGAGCAGTACTTC
TRBD1	15	TRBV2	NA	TRBJ2-5	CASSESATGEETQYF	TGTGCCAGCAGTGAATCAGCGACAGGGGAAGAGACCCAGTACTTC
NA	15	TRBV5-4	NA	TRBJ1-2	CASSLEIGTGYGYTF	TGTGCCAGCAGCTTGGAAATCGGGACGGGCTATGGCTACACCTTC
NA	14	TRBV20-1	NA	TRBJ2-5	CSARDSAGIETQYF	TGCAGTGCTAGAGATTCGGCAGGAATAGAGACCCAGTACTTC